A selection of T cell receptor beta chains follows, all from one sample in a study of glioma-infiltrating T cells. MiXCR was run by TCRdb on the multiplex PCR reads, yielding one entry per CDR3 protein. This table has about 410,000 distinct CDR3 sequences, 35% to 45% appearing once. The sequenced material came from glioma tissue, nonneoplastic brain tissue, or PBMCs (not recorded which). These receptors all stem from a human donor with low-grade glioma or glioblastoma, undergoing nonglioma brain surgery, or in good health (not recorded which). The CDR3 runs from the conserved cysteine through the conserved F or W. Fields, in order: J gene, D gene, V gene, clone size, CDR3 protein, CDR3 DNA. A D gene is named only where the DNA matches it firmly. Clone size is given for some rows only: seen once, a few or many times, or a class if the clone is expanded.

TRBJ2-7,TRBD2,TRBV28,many,CASRRTSGRAYEQYF,TGTGCCAGCAGAAGGACTAGCGGGAGGGCCTACGAGCAGTACTTC
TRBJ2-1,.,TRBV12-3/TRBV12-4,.,CASSFSLGHNEQFF,TGTGCCAGCAGTTTTTCTTTAGGGCACAATGAGCAGTTCTTC
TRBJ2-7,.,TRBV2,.,CASSGLDSGYYEQYF,TGTGCCAGCAGTGGTCTGGACAGTGGCTACTACGAGCAGTACTTC
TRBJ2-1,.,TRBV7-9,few,CASSLRTGRVNEQFF,TGTGCCAGCAGCCTCCGGACAGGGAGGGTCAATGAGCAGTTCTTC
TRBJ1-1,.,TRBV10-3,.,CAISPQNRNTEALF,TGTGCCATCAGTCCTCAAAACAGGAACACTGAAGCTTTATTT
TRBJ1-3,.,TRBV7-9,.,CASSQVGLGSGNTIYF,TGTGCCAGCAGCCAAGTCGGCCTTGGCTCTGGAAACACCATATATTTT
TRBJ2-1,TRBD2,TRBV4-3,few,CASSRASGRASRNEQFF,TGCGCCAGCTCCCGGGCTAGCGGGAGGGCCTCAAGAAATGAGCAGTTCTTC
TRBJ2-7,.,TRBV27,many,CASSQNGPSYEQYF,TGTGCCAGCAGCCAGAACGGACCCTCCTACGAGCAGTACTTC
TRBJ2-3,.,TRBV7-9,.,CASSLRLAGQLSTDTQYF,TGTGCCAGCAGCTTAAGATTGGCGGGCCAACTCAGCACAGATACGCAGTATTTT
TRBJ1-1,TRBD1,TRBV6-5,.,CASSRQGAETEAFF,TGTGCCAGCAGTCGACAGGGGGCAGAGACTGAAGCTTTCTTT
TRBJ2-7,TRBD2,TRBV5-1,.,CASSLGTSGSREQYF,TGCGCCAGCAGCCTCGGGACTAGCGGGAGTCGTGAGCAGTACTTC
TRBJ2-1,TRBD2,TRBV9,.,CASSVGGTSGRGEQFF,TGTGCCAGCAGCGTAGGAGGGACTAGCGGGAGGGGTGAGCAGTTCTTC
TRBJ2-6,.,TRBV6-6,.,CASNDYSGANVLTF,TGTGCCAGCAATGACTACTCTGGGGCTAACGTCCTGACTTTC
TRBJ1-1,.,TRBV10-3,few,CAISVWQAAEAFF,TGTGCCATCAGTGTGTGGCAGGCGGCTGAAGCTTTCTTT
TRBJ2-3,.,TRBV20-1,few,CSASTSYPTDTQYF,TGCAGTGCTAGTACCAGCTATCCCACAGATACGCAGTATTTT
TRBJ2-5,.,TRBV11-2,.,CASSPTPLQETQYF,TGTGCCAGCAGCCCGACACCACTCCAAGAGACCCAGTACTTC
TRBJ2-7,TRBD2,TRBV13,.,CASRVIAGSHEQYF,TGTGCCAGCAGAGTCATAGCGGGATCCCACGAGCAGTACTTC
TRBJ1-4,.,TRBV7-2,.,CASSLVRSELGEKLFF,TGTGCCAGCAGCTTAGTTAGGAGTGAACTGGGTGAAAAACTGTTTTTT
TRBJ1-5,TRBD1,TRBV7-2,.,CASSPGQGSFNQPQHF,TGTGCCAGCAGCCCGGGACAGGGAAGCTTCAATCAGCCCCAGCATTTT
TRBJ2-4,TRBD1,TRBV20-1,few,CSAARDSKNIQYF,TGCAGTGCAGCTAGGGACAGCAAAAACATTCAGTACTTC
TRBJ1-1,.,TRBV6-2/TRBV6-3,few,CASSYSTRGAGDGTEAFF,TGTGCCAGCAGTTACTCGACGAGGGGCGCGGGGGATGGCACTGAAGCTTTCTTT
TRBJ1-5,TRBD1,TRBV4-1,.,CASSQRDRPSAPQHF,TGCGCCAGCAGTCAACGGGACAGACCGAGCGCGCCCCAGCATTTT
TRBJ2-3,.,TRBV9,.,CASSAARYADTQYF,TGTGCCAGCAGCGCAGCCCGTTATGCAGATACGCAGTATTTT
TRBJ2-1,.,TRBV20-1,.,CSARGGPISDEQFF,TGCAGTGCTAGAGGGGGACCCATATCGGATGAGCAGTTCTTC
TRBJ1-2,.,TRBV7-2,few,CASDQDDYGYTF,TGTGCCAGCGATCAGGACGACTATGGCTACACCTTC
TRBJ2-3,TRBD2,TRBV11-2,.,CASSLGHGLAGNKAADTQYF,TGTGCCAGCAGCTTGGGGCACGGACTAGCGGGAAATAAAGCGGCAGATACGCAGTATTTT
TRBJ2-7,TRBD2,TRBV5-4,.,CASSSFSGSRYEQYF,TGTGCCAGCAGCTCTTTTAGCGGGTCAAGGTACGAGCAGTACTTC
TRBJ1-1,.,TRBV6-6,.,CAGSPLDPGDTEAFF,TGTGCCGGCAGTCCCCTGGACCCAGGGGACACTGAAGCTTTCTTT
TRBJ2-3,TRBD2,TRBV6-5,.,CAVQLGLVSDTQYF,TGTGCCGTCCAACTCGGACTAGTATCAGATACGCAGTATTTT
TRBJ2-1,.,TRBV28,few,CASSLRAYTYNEQFF,TGTGCCAGCAGTTTACGCGCGTACACCTACAATGAGCAGTTCTTC
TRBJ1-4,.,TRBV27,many,CASRTLDSPNEKLFF,TGTGCCAGCAGGACCCTGGACAGCCCAAATGAAAAACTGTTTTTT
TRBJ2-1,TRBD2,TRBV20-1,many,CSAPLAGGYGNEQFF,TGCAGTGCTCCTCTAGCGGGAGGTTACGGTAATGAGCAGTTCTTC
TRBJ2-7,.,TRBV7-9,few,CASSLGRAGVSYEQYF,TGTGCCAGCAGCTTAGGAAGGGCAGGGGTATCCTACGAGCAGTACTTC
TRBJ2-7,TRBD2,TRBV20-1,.,CSAVRLAGSGDEQYF,TGCAGTGCTGTCCGCCTAGCGGGATCCGGGGATGAGCAGTACTTC
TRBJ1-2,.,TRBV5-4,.,CASSSPSGANYGYTF,TGTGCCAGCAGCTCCCCTTCGGGAGCTAACTATGGCTACACCTTC
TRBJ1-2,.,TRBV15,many,CATSRDHTVLNGYTF,TGTGCCACCAGCAGAGATCATACGGTGCTTAATGGCTACACCTTC
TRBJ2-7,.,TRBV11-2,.,CASRQIRGRSSYEQYF,TGTGCCAGCAGACAGATCCGGGGCCGCTCCTCCTACGAGCAGTACTTC
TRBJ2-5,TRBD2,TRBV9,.,CASSFRGGQKETQYF,TGTGCCAGCAGCTTCCGCGGGGGGCAGAAAGAGACCCAGTACTTC
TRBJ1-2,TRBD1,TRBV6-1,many,CASTSTGANYGYTF,TGTGCCAGCACTTCGACAGGGGCTAACTATGGCTACACCTTC
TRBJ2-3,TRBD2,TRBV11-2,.,CASSSQREQYF,TGTGCCAGCAGCTCCCAGCGGGAGCAGTATTTT
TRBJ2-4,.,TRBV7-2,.,CASSVEPGVGGNIQYF,TGTGCCAGCAGCGTAGAACCGGGTGTCGGGGGAAACATTCAGTACTTC
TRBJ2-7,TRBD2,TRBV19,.,CASSIGGGTYEQYF,TGTGCCAGTAGTATAGGCGGGGGTACCTACGAGCAGTACTTC
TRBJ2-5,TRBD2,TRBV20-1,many,CSATPHLAGRQETQYF,TGCAGTGCGACCCCGCACCTAGCGGGACGGCAAGAGACCCAGTACTTC
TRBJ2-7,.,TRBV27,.,CASSLGDRTASYEQYF,TGTGCCAGCAGTTTAGGAGACAGGACTGCGTCCTACGAGCAGTACTTC
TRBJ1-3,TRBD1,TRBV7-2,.,CASRSQGGSGNTIYF,TGTGCCAGCAGGTCACAGGGGGGGTCTGGAAACACCATATATTTT
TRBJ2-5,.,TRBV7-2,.,CASSGGEGETQYF,TGTGCCAGCAGCGGAGGGGAAGGGGAGACCCAGTACTTC
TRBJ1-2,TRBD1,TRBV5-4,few,CASSLAGKTGGYGYTF,TGTGCCAGCAGCTTGGCCGGGAAGACAGGGGGTTATGGCTACACCTTC
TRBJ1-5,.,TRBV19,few,CASSIGGRAQPQHF,TGTGCCAGTAGTATCGGGGGCAGGGCTCAGCCCCAGCATTTT
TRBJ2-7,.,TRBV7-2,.,CASSARAYEQYF,TGTGCCAGCAGCGCCCGCGCCTACGAGCAGTACTTC
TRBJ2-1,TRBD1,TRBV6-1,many,CASRHRGPHNEQFF,TGTGCCAGCAGACACAGGGGTCCCCACAATGAGCAGTTCTTC
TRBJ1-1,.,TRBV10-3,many,CAIGVGYTEAFF,TGTGCCATCGGCGTCGGATACACTGAAGCTTTCTTT
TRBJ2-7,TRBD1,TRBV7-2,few,CASSLRTGVEYEQYF,TGTGCCAGCAGCTTAAGGACAGGGGTTGAATACGAGCAGTACTTC
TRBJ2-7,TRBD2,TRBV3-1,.,CASSLLAGAFPYEQYF,TGTGCCAGCAGCCTTTTAGCGGGAGCCTTTCCCTACGAGCAGTACTTC
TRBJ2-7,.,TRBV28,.,CASSLTARGYEQYF,TGTGCCAGCAGTTTAACGGCGCGGGGCTACGAGCAGTACTTC
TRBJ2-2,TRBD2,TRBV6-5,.,CASSSKREYGDLFF,TGTGCCAGCAGTTCAAAGCGGGAGTACGGGGATCTGTTTTTT
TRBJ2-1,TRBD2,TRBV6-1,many,CASTLTSYHEQFF,TGTGCCAGCACCCTGACTAGCTACCATGAGCAGTTCTTC
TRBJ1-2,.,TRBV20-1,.,CSAEWAGNYINGYTF,TGCAGTGCTGAATGGGCCGGGAACTACATTAATGGCTACACCTTC
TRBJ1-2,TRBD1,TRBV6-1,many,CASSLTGGVEGYTF,TGTGCCAGCAGTTTGACAGGGGGCGTAGAGGGCTACACCTTC
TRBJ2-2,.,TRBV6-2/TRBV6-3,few,CASSYIPAGELFF,TGTGCCAGCAGTTATATACCCGCCGGGGAGCTGTTTTTT
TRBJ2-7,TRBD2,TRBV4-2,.,CASSLYPGLANPYEQYF,TGTGCCAGCAGCCTATACCCTGGACTAGCGAACCCCTACGAGCAGTACTTC